This section outlines one T cell receptor (beta chain) sequence together with its context. Its antigen is not known. The entry originates in a study of cytomegalovirus exposure and HLA in healthy donors. Study conclusions and caveats: Association of a missense DCLRE1C variant with TCR beta V- and J-gene trimming was reported in a later analysis. In a later analysis, productive TCRs from donors in an Asian-associated ancestry cluster reportedly carried fewer N-insertions than the cohort mean.

While unrecorded immune exposures were likely, the donors were nominally healthy when sampled. PCR amplification relied on 60 Vbeta primers (plus 13 Jbeta primers). In the original processing: It was a later analysis that counted about 80 million unique TCR beta chains, of which around 11 million were shared. Only in-frame clones appear in the TCRdb table, and some are missing; sequencing was by immunoSEQ multiplex PCR. V, J and clone size reflect that table, while D and trimming were determined from the DNA. The table records under 200,000 clones, 65% to 80% of them present only once. Germline values: CDR1 SGHDT, CDR2 YYEEEE. The CDR3 runs to 14 residues. The ends were cut back, 4 bases at V and 4 bases at J, with 14 bases in the middle.

The material sequenced was PBMCs. This chain joins TRBV5-6 and TRBJ1-2, with a tentative D call TRBD1 (6 bases). This receptor was obtained from a man aged 35 to 55 in good health and CMV-seronegative. The CDR3 DNA follows: TGTGCCAGCAGCCCGCGGACAGCTTTCTATGGCTACACCTTC. Translation: CASSPRTAFYGYTF.